The 24 T cell receptor beta chains below were found in one sample sequenced in a study of CD8 T cells in Susac syndrome. The RNA, about 0.5 to 1 ug, was put through reverse transcription using random hexamers. TCRdb reprocessed the immunoSEQ multiplex PCR reads via MiXCR and lists one record per CDR3 protein. The sample includes roughly 130,000 distinct CDR3 sequences, 90% to 95% of them seen just once. Specimen: CD4+ T cells from PBMCs. The source is a human donor with multiple sclerosis.

V gene TRBV10-3 combines with J gene TRBJ2-7, with D unresolved. Trimming pared 3 bases from V and 2 bases from J, leaving 5 bases between. The CDR3 loop spans 12 amino acids. Germline CDR1 is ENHRY and CDR2 is SYGVKD. The CDR3, as DNA: TGTGCCATCAGTGATGCGCCCTACGAGCAGTACTTC. This translates into CAISDAPYEQYF.

CDR3 sequence (DNA): TGTGCCAGCGGGGTAAGGAACACTGAAGCTTTCTTT. It translates to CASGVRNTEAFF. The rearrangement joins TRBV28 to TRBJ1-1, with D uncertain. Looked up from germline, CDR1 is MDHEN and CDR2 is SYDVKM. The CDR3 has 12 residues. V was shortened by 8 bases and J by 1 base, with 8 bases between the two germline ends.

V is TRBV20-1 and J is TRBJ2-7; 8 bases fit TRBD2. This CDR3 spans 15 amino acids. V lost 4 bases and J lost 0; bases outside the gene matches: 8. Germline CDR1 DFQATT, CDR2 SNEGSKA (reference sequence). This chain's CDR3 is CSATWTLAGSYEQYF. Written as DNA, the CDR3 is TGCAGTGCTACCTGGACGCTAGCGGGCTCCTACGAGCAGTACTTC.

V gene TRBV20-1 combines with J gene TRBJ2-7, with D possibly TRBD1 on 5 matching bases. The CDR3 totals 15 residues. CDR1 and CDR2 from the germline V gene are DFQATT and SNEGSKA (reference sequence). V was clipped by 5 bases and J by 5 bases, with 22 bases between them. This CDR3 reads CSAARTAWTRDEQYF. The CDR3 DNA is TGCAGTGCTGCACGAACCGCCTGGACACGCGACGAGCAGTACTTC.

The chain combines TRBV7-9 with TRBJ2-5, with D perhaps matching TRBD1 (6 bases). This CDR3 has 14 amino acids. Germline V gene data show CDR1 as SEHNR and CDR2 as FQNEAQ (reference sequence). Between the trimmed V and J ends, which lost 5 bases and 5 bases, there was a span of 15 bases. The DNA for the CDR3 is TGTGCCAGCAGCAATTTAGACAGGCTGGAGACCCAGTACTTC. This translates into CASSNLDRLETQYF.

J is TRBJ2-5 and V is TRBV19; possible D gene TRBD1, 7 bases. This CDR3 spans 13 amino acids. Trimming shortened V by 11 bases and J by 2 bases, and 15 bases separated the two germline ends. CDR1 and CDR2 (germline): LNHDA, SQIVND (reference sequence). CDR3 region: CASRRDSQETQYF. CDR3 sequence (DNA): TGTGCCTCGCGGCGGGACAGTCAAGAGACCCAGTACTTC.

The chain uses TRBV10-3 and TRBJ2-1; no reliable D call. CDR1 and CDR2 from the germline V gene are ENHRY and SYGVKD. Trimming took 0 bases from V and 10 from J, leaving 7 bases between them. CDR3 size: 12 residues. The CDR3 coding sequence is TGTGCCATCAGTGAGTCTCCGCTGGAGCAGTTCTTC. It specifies CAISESPLEQFF.

V is TRBV5-1 and J is TRBJ2-3, with no clear D. V gave up 2 bases and J gave up 2 bases, with 9 bases separating them. This CDR3 comprises 14 residues. Germline V gene sequence: CDR1 SGHRS, CDR2 YFSETQ. The CDR3 DNA reads TGCGCCAGCAGCTTTGGACCTGCCACAGATACGCAGTATTTT. This sequence encodes CASSFGPATDTQYF.

The rearrangement uses TRBV3-1 and TRBJ2-6; D is possibly TRBD1 (6 bases). The ends were cut back, 4 bases at V and 2 bases at J, with 9 bases in the middle. The CDR3 covers 15 residues. The germline gives CDR1 LGHDT, CDR2 YNNKEL (reference sequence). This CDR3 is CASSLHRAGANVLTF. Here the CDR3 DNA reads TGTGCCAGCAGCCTTCACAGGGCTGGGGCCAACGTCCTGACTTTC.

The chain employs TRBV4-2 and TRBJ2-3, with a possible D match to TRBD2 (6 bases). The CDR3 has 16 amino acids. The V gene's germline CDR1 is LGHNA and CDR2 YNFKEQ. With 2 bases removed from V and 2 bases from J, the gap between germline ends came to 14 bases. The CDR3, as DNA: TGTGCCAGCAGCCAACCCGAAGCGGGTAACACAGATACGCAGTATTTT. It codes for CASSQPEAGNTDTQYF.

The rearrangement links TRBV28 to TRBJ1-1; D is perhaps TRBD1 (6 bases). CDR1 is MDHEN, CDR2 SYDVKM, per germline. Trimming removed 5 bases from V and 5 bases from J, with 15 bases in between. The CDR3 is made up of 14 amino acids. CDR3 nucleotide sequence: TGTGCCAGCAGTGGGCAGGGGAGGATGACTGAAGCTTTCTTT. Its protein product is CASSGQGRMTEAFF.

V gene TRBV28 combines with J gene TRBJ1-2, with 7 positions matching TRBD1. The V gene end was trimmed by 7 bases and the J gene end by 5 bases; junction bases not matched to a gene: 13. The CDR3 length is 15 residues. Germline CDR1 and CDR2: MDHEN and SYDVKM. The CDR3 DNA is TGTGCCAGCATCGCCTATCGGGGACAGTATTATGGCTACACCTTC. This sequence encodes CASIAYRGQYYGYTF.

The CDR3 bases are TGTGCCAGCAGTACCCAGGACAGGGCGGGAGCTTATGGCTACACCTTC. Protein sequence: CASSTQDRAGAYGYTF. The chain combines TRBV27 with TRBJ1-2, with 8 bases that match TRBD1. This CDR3 is 16 amino acids long. Trimming removed 5 bases from V and 5 bases from J; junction bases left unmatched: 13. The germline CDR1 and CDR2 sequences are MNHEY and SMNVEV (reference sequence).

This chain joins TRBV20-1 and TRBJ2-7; TRBD1 agrees at 7 bases. V dropped 5 bases and J dropped 0; count of bases not matched to a gene: 10. In germline, CDR1 is DFQATT, CDR2 SNEGSKA (reference sequence). This CDR3 has 15 amino acids. This CDR3 reads CSAYSGTAYSYEQYF. In DNA form, the CDR3 reads TGCAGTGCTTATTCCGGGACAGCTTACTCCTACGAGCAGTACTTC.

The chain recombines TRBV29-1 with TRBJ2-7; D unresolved. Germline values: CDR1 SQVTM, CDR2 ANQGSEA. V shed 4 bases and J shed 7 bases, with 17 bases lying between them. This CDR3 region has 13 residues. The CDR3, as DNA: TGCAGCGTTGGGGCTTCGGGCCCTCATGAGCAGTACTTC. This translates into CSVGASGPHEQYF.

A word on this clonotype: At one end the junction does not follow the germline gene, possibly because of a read error. The chain joins TRBV14 to TRBJ2-7, with a tentative D call TRBD1 (5 bases). The CDR3 has 14 residues. CDR1 is SGHDN, CDR2 FVKESK, per germline. Here the CDR3 reads CASSQGSGQNEQCF. The CDR3 coding sequence is TGTGCCAGCAGCCAAGGCTCAGGGCAGAACGAGCAGTGCTTC.

The rearrangement uses TRBV4-2 and TRBJ2-3, with D possibly being TRBD2 (5 bases). The germline V gene encodes CDR1 LGHNA and CDR2 YNFKEQ. The CDR3 is made up of 17 amino acids. V was cut by 0 bases and J by 3 bases, with 16 bases left in between. The CDR3 nucleotides read TGTGCCAGCAGCCAAGACCTCCACGCGGGTTTGACAGATACGCAGTATTTT. Encoded protein: CASSQDLHAGLTDTQYF.

This chain uses TRBV20-1 with TRBJ1-5; D is undetermined. Trimming took off 2 bases at V and 7 bases at J, with 9 bases between the two ends. The germline V gene encodes CDR1 DFQATT and CDR2 SNEGSKA (reference sequence). The CDR3 sequence is 12 residues long. CDR3: CSARRSLQPQHF. The CDR3 nucleotides are TGCAGTGCTAGAAGAAGTTTGCAGCCCCAGCATTTT.

The chain recombines TRBV15 with TRBJ2-7, with a possible D match to TRBD2 (7 bases). This CDR3 region has 14 residues. The ends were cut back, 5 bases at V and 2 bases at J, with 13 bases in the middle. Germline lookup yields CDR1 LNHNV and CDR2 YYDKDF (reference sequence). Here the CDR3 reads CATSAGAITYEQYF. The DNA of the CDR3 is TGTGCCACCAGCGCGGGGGCCATCACCTACGAGCAGTACTTC.

This rearrangement joins TRBV12-3 or TRBV12-4 to TRBJ2-7; D possibly corresponds to TRBD1 (6 bases). V lost 3 bases and J 3 bases, leaving 12 bases between the germline ends. This CDR3 region has 14 residues. In DNA, the CDR3 is TGTGCCAGCAGTTTTACCAGGGGCGACTACGAGCAGTACTTC. It specifies CASSFTRGDYEQYF.

The chain employs TRBV20-1 and TRBJ2-7; 8 bases match TRBD2. Germline V gene data show CDR1 as DFQATT and CDR2 as SNEGSKA (reference sequence). This CDR3 is built from 14 residues. Trimming took 6 bases from V and 7 from J; bases not matched to a gene: 14. The CDR3 nucleotides read TGCAGTGCCACACCGAGCGGGAGAACTGAAGAGCAGTACTTC. Amino acid sequence: CSATPSGRTEEQYF.

The chain has TRBV27 and TRBJ2-3; 8 positions agree with TRBD2. CDR3 length: 16 residues. CDR1 and CDR2 (germline): MNHEY, SMNVEV (reference sequence). Germline trimming cut 6 bases from V and 2 bases from J; bases unmatched to any gene: 10. CDR3 amino acids: CASSVWRGASTDTQYF. The CDR3 coding sequence is TGTGCCAGCAGCGTTTGGCGGGGGGCTTCCACAGATACGCAGTATTTT.

The J gene is TRBJ1-6, the V gene TRBV9, with a possible D match to TRBD1 (5 bases). The ends were cut back, 3 bases at V and 10 bases at J, with 11 bases in the middle. The CDR3 extends over 13 amino acids. Looked up from germline, CDR1 is SGDLS and CDR2 is YYNGEE. DNA for the CDR3: TGTGCCAGCAGCGGAGGGGAGAACTCACCCCTCCACTTT. It yields the protein CASSGGENSPLHF. Full variable domain (rest looked up from reference TRBV9 and TRBJ1-6): DSGVTQTPKHLITATGQRVTLRCSPRSGDLSVYWYQQSLDQGLQFLIQYYNGEERAKGNILERFSAQQFPDLHSELNLSSLELGDSALYFCASSGGENSPLHFGNGTRLTVT.

This chain joins TRBV5-8 and TRBJ2-3; 9 bases are a match to TRBD1. The ends lost 0 bases at V and 4 bases at J; junction bases unmatched: 3. Germline assignment: CDR1 SGHTS and CDR2 YDEGEE. The CDR3 covers 15 residues. DNA of the CDR3: TGTGCCAGCAGCTTGGGGACAGGGGTCCCAGATACGCAGTATTTT. It codes for CASSLGTGVPDTQYF.